Following are 28 T cell receptor beta chains from one sample sequenced in a study of blood T cell repertoires in COVID-19. Using immunoSEQ multiplex PCR, the repertoire was profiled, and TCRdb retains in-frame clones only, with some absent. Seen here are around 70,000 clones, around 90% observed once, and the top ten hold 4% to 5.5%. Sequenced material: peripheral blood. These receptors all come from a human donor in a cohort sampled during active COVID-19.

The rearrangement uses TRBV18 and TRBJ2-5; D uncertain. This CDR3 spans 15 amino acids. Deletions cut 5 bases from V and 2 bases from J, with 15 bases between. Germline CDR1 and CDR2: KGHSH and LQKENI. The CDR3 reads CASSEAGLIQETQYF. The DNA of the CDR3 is TGTGCCAGCTCAGAAGCCGGTCTTATTCAAGAGACCCAGTACTTC.

V and J are TRBV9 and TRBJ1-2; no firm D call. The germline CDR1 and CDR2 sequences are SGDLS and YYNGEE. With 3 bases removed from V and 5 bases from J, the gap between germline ends came to 11 bases. The CDR3 is 13 residues long. The CDR3 bases are TGTGCCAGCAGCGCCACAGAGATATATGGCTACACCTTC. Its translation is CASSATEIYGYTF.

The gene calls are TRBV15 and TRBJ2-5; 15 bases map to TRBD2. The tail of the sequence fits TRBJ2-7 better, so the J call may be wrong. The CDR3 contains 17 residues. Germline V gives CDR1 LNHNV, CDR2 YYDKDF (reference sequence). The CDR3 spells CATSRDPGLAGGHEQYF. As DNA, the CDR3 is TGTGCCACCAGCAGAGATCCCGGACTAGCGGGGGGGCACGAGCAGTACTTC.

V gene TRBV6-6 combines with J gene TRBJ1-5, with D perhaps TRBD1 (5 bases). V was pared by 6 bases and J by 2 bases, with 14 bases between. The CDR3 length is 15 residues. Germline CDR1 and CDR2: MNHNY and SVGAGI (reference sequence). The CDR3 here is CASRTGGVGNQPQHF. DNA for the CDR3: TGTGCCAGCAGAACGGGGGGGGTGGGCAATCAGCCCCAGCATTTT.

This chain joins TRBV6-2 or TRBV6-3 and TRBJ2-3; D may be TRBD1 (5 bases). Germline CDR1 and CDR2: MNHEY and SVGEGT. Trimming removed 5 bases at V and 2 bases at J, with 20 bases between. The CDR3 sequence is 17 residues long. The CDR3 reads CASSPIDGAVFTDTQYF. In DNA, the CDR3 is TGTGCCAGCAGTCCGATCGATGGGGCGGTCTTCACAGATACGCAGTATTTT.

The gene calls are TRBV5-1 and TRBJ2-3, with 12 bases that match TRBD2. The CDR3 spans 18 residues. V lost 0 bases, J lost 4 bases, and 9 bases stayed unmatched. Germline CDR1 SGHRS, CDR2 YFSETQ. CDR3 region: CASSLAGSSGGVSDTQYF. Here the CDR3 DNA reads TGCGCCAGCAGCTTGGCCGGGTCTAGCGGGGGGGTTTCAGATACGCAGTATTTT.

The chain uses TRBV5-1 and TRBJ2-2, with TRBD1 matching 7 bases. This CDR3 is built from 16 residues. J was trimmed by 3 bases and V by 2 bases; bases with no gene match: 7. Germline-derived CDR1 and CDR2 are SGHRS and YFSETQ. CDR3 sequence (DNA): TGCGCCAGCAGCTTACCTCCCGACAGGGACACCGGGGAGCTGTTTTTT. It encodes CASSLPPDRDTGELFF.

A single count supports this clone. The chain is built from TRBV5-1 and TRBJ2-3; TRBD1 matches at 8 bases. With V trimmed by 3 bases and J by 1 base, 7 bases remained unmatched. Per the germline V gene, CDR1 is SGHRS and CDR2 is YFSETQ. The CDR3 has 16 amino acids. The DNA for the CDR3 is TGCGCCAGCAGCTCCGGACAGGGACGGGGCACAGATACGCAGTATTTT. Amino acid sequence: CASSSGQGRGTDTQYF.

This clone came up once. The chain carries TRBV7-8 and TRBJ1-6; D not certain. Germline assignment: CDR1 SGHVS and CDR2 FQNEAQ. Trimming pared 6 bases from V and 8 bases from J, leaving 11 bases between. The CDR3 covers 13 residues. The CDR3 region has the DNA TGTGCCAGCAGATTAACAGCGGATTCACCCCTCCACTTT. Amino acids: CASRLTADSPLHF.

CDR3 sequence (DNA): TGCGCCAGCGGGGAGGCTAGCGGGAAGAGCGAGCAGTACTTC. It translates to CASGEASGKSEQYF. The chain uses TRBV10-2 and TRBJ2-7; 9 bases are shared with TRBD2. J lost 6 bases, V lost 8 bases, and 11 bases had no gene match. CDR3 size: 14 residues. Germline V gene sequence: CDR1 WSHSY, CDR2 SAAADI.

The rearrangement uses TRBV7-3 and TRBJ2-2; D is perhaps TRBD2 (5 bases). V was pared by 0 bases and J by 8 bases, with 10 bases between. Germline V gene lookup returns CDR1 SGHTA and CDR2 FQGTGA. This CDR3 comprises 14 residues. CDR3 in DNA: TGTGCCAGCAGCTTAACGGCATCGGGAGGGGAGCTGTTTTTT. Amino acids: CASSLTASGGELFF. The complete variable domain, with remaining parts taken from reference TRBV7-3 and TRBJ2-2, reads GAGVSQTPSNKVTEKGKYVELRCDPISGHTALYWYRQSLGQGPEFLIYFQGTGAADDSGLPNDRFFAVRPEGSVSTLKIQRTERGDSAVYLCASSLTASGGELFFGEGSRLTVL.

The chain links TRBV27 to TRBJ2-5, with D tentatively TRBD2 (6 bases). Germline CDR1 MNHEY, CDR2 SMNVEV (reference sequence). The CDR3 runs to 15 residues. V lost 0 bases and J lost 5, with 13 bases in between. The CDR3 DNA follows: TGTGCCAGCAGTTTATCCCACCGGGGGATGGAGACCCAGTACTTC. It translates to CASSLSHRGMETQYF.

This chain connects TRBV9 to TRBJ2-4; the D gene is possibly TRBD1 (6 bases). The CDR3 consists of 14 residues. The V gene's germline CDR1 is SGDLS and CDR2 YYNGEE. The V end lost 0 bases, the J end lost 11 bases, and 15 bases lay between the germline ends. The DNA of the CDR3 is TGTGCCAGCAGCGTAGACCAGGGGCCAGCACTTCAGTACTTC. This translates into CASSVDQGPALQYF.

The chain couples TRBV5-1 to TRBJ2-7; D is uncertain. From germline, CDR1 is SGHRS and CDR2 YFSETQ. Deletions cut 2 bases from V and 3 bases from J, with 12 bases between. This CDR3 has 14 amino acids. The DNA for the CDR3 is TGCGCCAGCAGCTTACGAACAGCCAACTACGAGCAGTACTTC. Translated, it gives CASSLRTANYEQYF.

The table lists this clone with a count of one. The chain links TRBV9 to TRBJ2-3; TRBD2 matches 14 bases. This CDR3 is built from 16 residues. Trimming cost V 3 bases and J 6 bases; bases outside gene matches: 6. Germline V gene sequence: CDR1 SGDLS, CDR2 YYNGEE. Here the CDR3 DNA reads TGTGCCAGCAGCGCGACTAGCGGGGGGGCACCGGATACGCAGTATTTT. This sequence encodes CASSATSGGAPDTQYF. The full variable domain, with the rest looked up from reference TRBV9 and TRBJ2-3, is DSGVTQTPKHLITATGQRVTLRCSPRSGDLSVYWYQQSLDQGLQFLIQYYNGEERAKGNILERFSAQQFPDLHSELNLSSLELGDSALYFCASSATSGGAPDTQYFGPGTRLTVL.

This chain links TRBV19 with TRBJ2-7; D perhaps matches TRBD2 (6 bases). V was trimmed by 8 bases and J by 5 bases, leaving 13 bases between them. The V gene's germline CDR1 is LNHDA and CDR2 SQIVND (reference sequence). The CDR3 runs to 12 residues. The DNA for the CDR3 is TGTGCCAGTGAGCCGCGGGGCCACGAGCAGTACTTC. It specifies CASEPRGHEQYF.

This rearrangement joins TRBV28 to TRBJ1-6, with 7 positions matching TRBD1. V shed 4 bases, J shed 6 bases, and the junction held 6 bases outside the gene matches. Germline lookup yields CDR1 MDHEN and CDR2 SYDVKM. The CDR3 has 15 amino acids. CDR3 in DNA: TGTGCCAGCAGTTCTGTCGGGACAGTTAATTCACCCCTCCACTTT. Its translation: CASSSVGTVNSPLHF.

The rearrangement joins TRBV11-2 to TRBJ2-3, with 15 bases matching TRBD2. The CDR3 consists of 17 residues. V lost 4 bases to trimming and J lost 2 bases; unmatched junction nucleotides: 4. The V gene's germline CDR1 is SGHAT and CDR2 FQNNGV. For the CDR3, the DNA is TGTGCCAGCAGCTCTTGGACTAGCGGGGGGGTCACAGATACGCAGTATTTT. Encoded protein: CASSSWTSGGVTDTQYF.

This sequence joins TRBV3-1 (or the pseudogene TRBV3-2) and TRBJ2-7; D unresolved. Deletions cut 1 base from V and 5 bases from J, with 12 bases between. The CDR3 has 14 amino acids. Germline V gene lookup returns CDR1 LGHDT and CDR2 YNNKEL (reference sequence). As DNA, the CDR3 is TGTGCCAGCAGCCAAGTTGCAGAATCCCACGAGCAGTACTTC. Translating it yields CASSQVAESHEQYF.

The chain links TRBV5-1 to TRBJ1-1, with TRBD1 identical over 9 bases. This CDR3 has 15 amino acids. Germline V gene data show CDR1 as SGHRS and CDR2 as YFSETQ. Trimming at V came to 4 bases and at J to 6 bases, leaving 10 bases not matched to a gene. Written as DNA, the CDR3 is TGCGCCAGCAGCGCCATACAGGGGGCTCGGGCTGAAGCTTTCTTT. This codes for CASSAIQGARAEAFF.

The gene calls are TRBV9 and TRBJ1-1; TRBD1 is a possible D gene (6 bases). CDR1 and CDR2 (germline): SGDLS, YYNGEE. Between the trimmed V and J ends, which lost 3 bases and 3 bases, there was a span of 12 bases. CDR3 size: 14 residues. The chain's CDR3 is CASSAQTGYTEAFF. The CDR3 region has the DNA TGTGCCAGCAGCGCACAGACAGGATACACTGAAGCTTTCTTT.

This clone was counted a few times. CDR3: CASSPSDLSYEQYF. The CDR3 DNA is TGTGCCAGTAGTCCTAGCGACCTAAGCTACGAGCAGTACTTC. This chain links TRBV19 with TRBJ2-7; tentative D call: TRBD2 (6 bases). CDR3 size: 14 residues. Trimming removed 5 bases from V and 3 bases from J, with 14 bases in between. The germline V gene has CDR1 LNHDA and CDR2 SQIVND (reference sequence).

This rearrangement joins TRBV6-5 to TRBJ2-7, with 7 bases that match TRBD1. V lost 8 bases, J lost 0 bases, and 10 bases stayed unmatched. There are 15 residues in the CDR3. Germline V gene lookup returns CDR1 MNHEY and CDR2 SVGAGI. The CDR3 DNA follows: TGTGCCAGCCGGGACCTCGGGGACAGCTCCTACGAGCAGTACTTC. Translating gives CASRDLGDSSYEQYF.

The chain employs TRBV9 and TRBJ2-3, with 8 bases fitting TRBD2. With V trimmed by 4 bases and J by 2 bases, 9 bases remained unmatched. The CDR3 length is 16 residues. The germline V gene encodes CDR1 SGDLS and CDR2 YYNGEE. Here the CDR3 reads CASSPAGGRLTDTQYF. In nucleotides, the CDR3 is TGTGCCAGCAGCCCTGCCGGCGGGAGGCTCACAGATACGCAGTATTTT.

The rearrangement links TRBV19 to TRBJ2-7; TRBD2 matches 7 bases. Germline CDR1 and CDR2: LNHDA and SQIVND (reference sequence). The V segment lost 6 bases and the J segment 0 bases; nucleotides outside the gene matches: 5. This CDR3 comprises 14 residues. CDR3 amino acids: CASSPGGSSYEQYF. CDR3 nucleotide sequence: TGTGCCAGTAGCCCCGGCGGGAGCTCCTACGAGCAGTACTTC.

The rearrangement links TRBV12-3 or TRBV12-4 to TRBJ1-5, with TRBD1 as a possible D gene (6 bases). This CDR3 region has 13 residues. Trimming took 4 bases from V and 5 from J, leaving 9 bases between them. The CDR3 bases are TGTGCCAGCAGTTCTGGGGGCTATCAGCCCCAGCATTTT. Translated: CASSSGGYQPQHF.

This chain connects TRBV29-1 to TRBJ2-6; no definite D call. The CDR3 extends over 12 amino acids. Per the germline V gene, CDR1 is SQVTM and CDR2 is ANQGSEA. V was trimmed by 8 bases and J by 2 bases, leaving 7 bases between them. The CDR3 protein is CSMSTGANVLTF. In nucleotides, the CDR3 is TGCAGCATGAGTACTGGGGCCAACGTCCTGACTTTC.

V is TRBV5-1 and J is TRBJ2-2, with 10 bases that match TRBD1. Looked up from germline, CDR1 is SGHRS and CDR2 is YFSETQ. The junction had 7 bases not matched to a gene; V was cut back by 4 bases and J by 7 bases. This CDR3 is built from 15 residues. The CDR3 bases are TGCGCCAGCAGCCTGACAGGGGGCGAAGACGGGGAGCTGTTTTTT. This sequence encodes CASSLTGGEDGELFF.